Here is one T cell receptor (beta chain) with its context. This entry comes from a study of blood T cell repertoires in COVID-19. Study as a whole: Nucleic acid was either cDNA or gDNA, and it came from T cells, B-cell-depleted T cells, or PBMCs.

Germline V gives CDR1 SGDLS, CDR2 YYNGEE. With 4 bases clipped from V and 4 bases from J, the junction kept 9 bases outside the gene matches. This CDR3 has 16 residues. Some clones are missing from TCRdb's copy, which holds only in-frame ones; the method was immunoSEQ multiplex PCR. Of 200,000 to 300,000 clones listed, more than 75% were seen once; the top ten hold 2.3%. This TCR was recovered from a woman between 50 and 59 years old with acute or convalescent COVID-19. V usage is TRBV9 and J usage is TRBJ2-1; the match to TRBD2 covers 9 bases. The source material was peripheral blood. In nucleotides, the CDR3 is TGTGCCAGCAGCCCACGGGGTAGCGGGGGATACAATGAGCAGTTCTTC. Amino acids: CASSPRGSGGYNEQFF.